This paragraph covers one T cell receptor beta chain sequence. Its antigen is unidentified. The data were obtained in a study of OX40 agonist ivuxolimab in advanced cancers. The wider study: Participants could have had prior anti-PD-1, anti-PD-L1 or anti-CTLA-4 therapy, and around 43% had some.

Study outcomes and limitations: Normalized T-cell clonal expansion was also low in a subset of nonresponders. The specificity for antigen of the expanded peripheral T cells was not determined. The 0.1-3.0 mg/kg partial responders had among the lowest clonal expansion.

The protocol was immunoSEQ multiplex PCR, while the TCRdb copy is restricted to in-frame clones and leaves out a portion. Of tens of thousands of clones in the sample, over 80% were seen once. The CDR3 runs to 13 residues. The V gene's germline CDR1 is MNHEY and CDR2 SVGAGI. V lost 5 bases and J lost 10, with 17 bases in between. V gene TRBV6-5 combines with J gene TRBJ1-1; tentative D call: TRBD1 (6 bases). The sequence was obtained from an adult with an advanced solid tumor such as melanoma, head and neck, liver or kidney cancer. Sequences were derived from CD4+ or CD8+ T cells sorted from blood, sampled in a trial of the OX40 agonist ivuxolimab. The CDR3 sequence: CASSGPGVRGAFF. The CDR3, as DNA: TGTGCCAGCAGTGGCCCAGGGGTCCGAGGAGCTTTCTTT.